This TCR beta chain came from a study of OX40 agonist ivuxolimab in advanced cancers. Study overall: Patients were 82.7% male with ages roughly 23 to 90, mean about 65.

Whole-study results and caveats: Undetermined was the antigen specificity of the expanded peripheral T cells. At 0.1 to 3.0 mg/kg, clonal expansion of CD4+ and CD8+ blood T cells had occurred by week 6.

V lost 2 bases and J lost 0; bases outside the gene matches: 1. Germline loops: CDR1 KGHSH, CDR2 LQKENI. The CDR3 runs 15 residues. Only a few counts were recorded for this clone. Antigen specificity is unknown. Generated by immunoSEQ multiplex PCR, the TCRdb table keeps only in-frame clones and is missing some. The repertoire has 50,000 or so clones, roughly 90% of them found once; the top ten carry under 0.65%. The rearrangement joins TRBV18 to TRBJ2-3; 8 bases match TRBD2. Source: CD4+ or CD8+ T cells sorted from blood, taken in a trial of the OX40 agonist ivuxolimab. The TCR originated in an adult with an advanced solid tumor such as melanoma, head and neck, liver or kidney cancer. CDR3 DNA sequence: TGTGCCAGCTCACCAACTAGCGGTAGCACAGATACGCAGTATTTT. This sequence encodes CASSPTSGSTDTQYF.